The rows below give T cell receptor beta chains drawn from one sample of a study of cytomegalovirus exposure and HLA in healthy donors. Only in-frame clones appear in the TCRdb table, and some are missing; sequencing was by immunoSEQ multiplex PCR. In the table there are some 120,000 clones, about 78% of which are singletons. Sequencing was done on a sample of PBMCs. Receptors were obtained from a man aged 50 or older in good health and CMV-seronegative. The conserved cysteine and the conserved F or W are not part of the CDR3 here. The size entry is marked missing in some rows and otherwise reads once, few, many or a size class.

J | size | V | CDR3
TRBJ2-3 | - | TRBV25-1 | ASTRTGGADTQY
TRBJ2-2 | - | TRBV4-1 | ASSQDPLAGPNTGELF
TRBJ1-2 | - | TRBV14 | ASSSGPGGYT
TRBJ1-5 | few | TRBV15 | ATSRDSNTGDSNQPQH
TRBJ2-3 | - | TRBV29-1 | SVEREQKDTQY
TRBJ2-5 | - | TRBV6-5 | ASNDRAETQY
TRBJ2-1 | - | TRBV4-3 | ASSPLAGGNEQF
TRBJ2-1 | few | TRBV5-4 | ASSSQAGGGYNEQF
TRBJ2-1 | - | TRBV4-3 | ASSQDRASVKNEQF
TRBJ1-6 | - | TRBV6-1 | ASSEFGQPFNSPLH
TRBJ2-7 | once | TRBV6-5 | ASSYRGPYEQY
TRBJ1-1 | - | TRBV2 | ASRKRQGEAF
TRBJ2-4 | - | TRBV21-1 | ASSPTGTRDLPGAKNIQY
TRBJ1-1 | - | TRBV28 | ASSLWAENTEAF
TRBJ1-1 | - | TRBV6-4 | ASRNSLNTEAF
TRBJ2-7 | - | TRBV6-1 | ASSVDRGSYEQY
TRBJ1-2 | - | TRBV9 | ASNPQGTTNYGYT
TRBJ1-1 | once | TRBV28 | ASEDRDRGLNTEAF
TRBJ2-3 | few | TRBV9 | ASSPRQGDTDTQY
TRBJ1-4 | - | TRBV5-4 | ASSFKGGPIEKLF
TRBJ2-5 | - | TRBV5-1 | ASSGTGGQETQY
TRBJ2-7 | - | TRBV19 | ASSTQTGGPYEQY
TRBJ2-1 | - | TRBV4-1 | ASSLSGLANYNEQF
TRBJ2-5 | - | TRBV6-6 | ASSYGTGGRETQY
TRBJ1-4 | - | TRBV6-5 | ASSYSGGLGEKLF
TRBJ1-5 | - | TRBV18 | ASSPGAGGRQPQH
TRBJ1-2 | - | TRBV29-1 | SVEKGVGYGYT